These 17 T cell receptor beta chains share one sample of origin, sequenced in a study of brain T cells in children with intractable seizures (TCRdb year 2021). The library was prepared using the immunoSEQ multiplex PCR assay. Sourced from immuneACCESS, this table was stored by TCRdb with only in-frame sequences that have V and J called. A share of the clones is absent; for the studies checked, an unresolved V gene accounts for under half, and the remainder has no known explanation. This sample holds about 80,000 clones; about 93% were observed only once. Of the sample, roughly a quarter falls within the top ten clones. The sample's time point, from its label and the paper: resected brain tissue, or blood drawn just prior to surgery. The specimen comprised peripheral blood, sampled at surgery. The receptors stem from a girl aged 2 to 10 with Rasmussen encephalitis and intractable seizures.

The V call is TRBV6-6, the J call TRBJ1-6, with D perhaps matching TRBD1 (6 bases). This CDR3 spans 13 amino acids. V lost 5 bases and J lost 6, with 8 bases in between. Looked up from germline, CDR1 is MNHNY and CDR2 is SVGAGI (reference sequence). The CDR3 region has the DNA TGTGCCAGCAGTGACAGGCCTAATTCACCCCTCCACTTT. Translation: CASSDRPNSPLHF.

The CDR3 region has the DNA TGTGCCAGTAGGAGGACTAGCGGGACTAGCTCCTACGAGCAGTACTTC. Its translation is CASRRTSGTSSYEQYF. The chain links TRBV19 to TRBJ2-7; the match to TRBD2 covers 12 bases. Germline CDR1 is LNHDA and CDR2 is SQIVND (reference sequence). V dropped 6 bases and J dropped 0; count of bases not matched to a gene: 6. The CDR3 runs 16 residues.

V and J are TRBV5-5 and TRBJ2-7; possible D gene TRBD1, 5 bases. Germline CDR1 is SGHKS and CDR2 is YYEKEE (reference sequence). V was clipped by 1 base and J by 2 bases, with 10 bases between them. The CDR3 has 14 amino acids. The CDR3 spells CASSLQGSPYEQYF. The CDR3 bases are TGTGCCAGCAGCTTGCAGGGTAGCCCCTACGAGCAGTACTTC.

The chain carries TRBV24-1 and TRBJ1-2; no definite D call. This CDR3 comprises 11 residues. CDR1 is KGHDR, CDR2 SFDVKD, per germline. V was shortened by 6 bases and J by 5 bases, with 6 bases between the two germline ends. The CDR3 loop is CATSFGYGYTF. CDR3 nucleotides: TGTGCCACCAGTTTTGGGTATGGCTACACCTTC.

This chain links TRBV7-2 with TRBJ2-3, with D possibly TRBD1 on 6 matching bases. The CDR3 extends over 18 amino acids. In germline, CDR1 is SGHTA, CDR2 FQGNSA. The V end lost 1 base, the J end lost 2 bases, and 19 bases lay between the germline ends. CDR3 in amino acids: CASSLELGARTHTDTQYF. CDR3 sequence (DNA): TGTGCCAGCAGCTTAGAACTGGGGGCGAGGACACACACAGATACGCAGTATTTT.

The chain couples TRBV27 to TRBJ1-2; D is undetermined. From germline, CDR1 is MNHEY and CDR2 SMNVEV (reference sequence). The CDR3 extends over 15 amino acids. The germline V and J ends were trimmed by 6 bases and 8 bases, with 22 bases remaining between them. The CDR3 coding sequence is TGTGCCAGCAGCCTCTCTCCGGGTGGGTCTATCGGCTACACCTTC. Its translation: CASSLSPGGSIGYTF.

The genes are TRBV2 and TRBJ1-4, with TRBD1 matching over 7 bases. Germline CDR1 and CDR2: SNHLY and FYNNEI. V shed 6 bases and J 3 bases; nucleotides not matched to a gene: 4. The CDR3 contains 14 residues. The DNA for the CDR3 is TGTGCCAGCAGCGACAGGGTCCCTAATGAAAAACTGTTTTTT. This translates into CASSDRVPNEKLFF.

This CDR3 is CASSLAGANVLTF. CDR3 DNA sequence: TGTGCCAGCAGCCTGGCTGGGGCCAACGTCCTGACTTTC. V gene TRBV12-3 or TRBV12-4 combines with J gene TRBJ2-6; D remains unclear. With 6 bases removed from V and 2 bases from J, the gap between germline ends came to 5 bases. The CDR3 length is 13 residues.

This clone was picked up one time. The V call is TRBV7-9, the J call TRBJ2-6, with D possibly being TRBD1 or TRBD2 (5 bases each). Trimming took 5 bases from V and 1 from J, leaving 12 bases between them. The CDR3 length is 16 residues. Germline lookup yields CDR1 SEHNR and CDR2 FQNEAQ (reference sequence). Here the CDR3 reads CASSDNWGSGANVLTF. The CDR3 nucleotides read TGTGCCAGCAGCGACAATTGGGGGTCTGGGGCCAACGTCCTGACTTTC. The whole variable domain, remainder taken from reference TRBV7-9 and TRBJ2-6, is DTGVSQNPRHKITKRGQNVTFRCDPISEHNRLYWYRQTLGQGPEFLTYFQNEAQLEKSRLLSDRFSAERPKGSFSTLEIQRTEQGDSAMYLCASSDNWGSGANVLTFGAGSRLTVL.

This chain uses TRBV20-1 with TRBJ1-5; tentative D call: TRBD1 (6 bases). Trimming cost V 3 bases and J 6 bases, with 12 bases left between them. The CDR3 is 13 amino acids. CDR1 and CDR2 from the germline V gene are DFQATT and SNEGSKA (reference sequence). CDR3 residues: CSASRGAVQPQHF. In nucleotides, the CDR3 is TGCAGTGCTAGTAGGGGGGCAGTTCAGCCCCAGCATTTT.

The J gene is TRBJ2-5, the V gene TRBV4-2, with 8 bases fitting TRBD1. The V gene end was trimmed by 2 bases and the J gene end by 3 bases; junction bases not matched to a gene: 8. Germline-derived CDR1 and CDR2 are LGHNA and YNFKEQ. The CDR3 sequence is 16 residues long. The CDR3 reads CASSQTTGDVKETQYF. The CDR3 coding sequence is TGTGCCAGCAGCCAAACGACAGGGGATGTTAAAGAGACCCAGTACTTC.

The rearrangement joins TRBV2 to TRBJ1-1; D may be TRBD1 (6 bases). The CDR3 length is 15 residues. V was clipped by 7 bases and J by 7 bases, with 22 bases between them. Germline V gene data show CDR1 as SNHLY and CDR2 as FYNNEI. For the CDR3, the DNA is TGTGCCAGCACTAACGACCAGGGGACGATTGGTGAAGCTTTCTTT. Its protein is CASTNDQGTIGEAFF. Supplemented by reference TRBV2 and TRBJ1-1, the full variable domain reads EPEVTQTPSHQVTQMGQEVILRCVPISNHLYFYWYRQILGQKVEFLVSFYNNEISEKSEIFDDQFSVERPDGSNFTLKIRSTKLEDSAMYFCASTNDQGTIGEAFFGQGTRLTVV.

CDR3 DNA sequence: TGTGCCAGCAGTTTAAATCACGGGGGAACCTCCTACAATGAGCAGTTCTTC. Translated: CASSLNHGGTSYNEQFF. V is TRBV28 and J is TRBJ2-1; TRBD2 is a possible D gene (6 bases). From germline, CDR1 is MDHEN and CDR2 SYDVKM. The CDR3 extends over 17 amino acids. V was pared by 2 bases and J by 0 bases, with 14 bases between.

In the case of this clone: An end of the junction differs from the germline gene, which may be a read error. The same CDR3 arises from other DNA sequences in this sample as well. The V gene is TRBV4-2, the J gene TRBJ1-1; tentatively, D is TRBD1 (5 bases). The CDR3 consists of 17 residues. Germline V lookup: CDR1 LGHNA, CDR2 YNFKEQ. This chain's CDR3 is CASSQDRSGRGNTEAFF. The DNA for the CDR3 is TGTGCCAGCAGTCAAGATCGATCAGGGCGGGGGAACACTGAAGCTTTCTTT.

The chain uses TRBV7-2 and TRBJ2-3; TRBD2 agrees at 7 bases. CDR3 length: 16 amino acids. From germline, CDR1 is SGHTA and CDR2 FQGNSA. Trimming removed 1 base from V and 4 bases from J; junction bases left unmatched: 8. CDR3 amino acids: CASSLEIMGGADTQYF. As DNA, the CDR3 is TGTGCCAGCAGCTTAGAGATTATGGGGGGGGCAGATACGCAGTATTTT.

This clone was observed once. The chain uses TRBV28 and TRBJ2-7; the match to TRBD1 covers 9 bases. V was clipped by 3 bases and J by 2 bases; unmatched bases: 5. The CDR3 covers 15 residues. CDR1 and CDR2 from the germline V gene are MDHEN and SYDVKM. CDR3 loop: CASSFRDRVTYEQYF. The CDR3 nucleotides read TGTGCCAGCAGTTTCCGGGACAGGGTTACCTACGAGCAGTACTTC. The full variable domain, its missing parts supplied by reference TRBV28 and TRBJ2-7, is DVKVTQSSRYLVKRTGEKVFLECVQDMDHENMFWYRQDPGLGLRLIYFSYDVKMKEKGDIPEGYSVSREKKERFSLILESASTNQTSMYLCASSFRDRVTYEQYFGPGTRLTVT.

V usage is TRBV5-4 and J usage is TRBJ1-1, with 7 bases fitting TRBD1. The length of the CDR3 is 14 residues. The germline CDR1 and CDR2 sequences are SGHNT and YYREEE (reference sequence). V trimming: 0 bases; J trimming: 2 bases; junction bases outside the gene matches: 1. CDR3 nucleotide sequence: TGTGCCAGCAGCTTGGACAGGGGTAACACTGAAGCTTTCTTT. Encoded protein: CASSLDRGNTEAFF.